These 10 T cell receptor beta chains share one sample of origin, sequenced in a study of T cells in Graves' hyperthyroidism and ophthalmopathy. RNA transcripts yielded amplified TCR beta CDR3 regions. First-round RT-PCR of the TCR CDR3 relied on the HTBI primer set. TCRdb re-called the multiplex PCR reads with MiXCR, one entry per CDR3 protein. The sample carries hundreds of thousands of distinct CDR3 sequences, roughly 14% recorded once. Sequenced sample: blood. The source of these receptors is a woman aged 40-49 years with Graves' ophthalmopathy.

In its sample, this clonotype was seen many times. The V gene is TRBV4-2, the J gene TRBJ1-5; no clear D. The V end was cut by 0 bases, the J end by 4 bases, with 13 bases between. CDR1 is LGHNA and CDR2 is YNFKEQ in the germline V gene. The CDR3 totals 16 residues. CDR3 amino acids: CASSQDSQTSNQPQHF. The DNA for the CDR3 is TGTGCCAGCAGCCAAGATTCACAGACGAGTAATCAGCCCCAGCATTTT.

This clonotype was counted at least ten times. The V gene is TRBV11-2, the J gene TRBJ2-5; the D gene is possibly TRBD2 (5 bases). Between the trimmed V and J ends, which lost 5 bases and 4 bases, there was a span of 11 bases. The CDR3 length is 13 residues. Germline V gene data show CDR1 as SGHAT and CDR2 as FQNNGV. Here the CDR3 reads CASSRTPSETQYF. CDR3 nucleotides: TGTGCCAGCAGCCGGACTCCATCAGAGACCCAGTACTTC.

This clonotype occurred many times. The CDR3 DNA reads TGCAGTGCTATGAGGGCTAGCCGCTCCCAAGAGACCCAGTACTTC. This gives the protein CSAMRASRSQETQYF. The chain recombines TRBV20-1 with TRBJ2-5; D may be TRBD2 (5 bases). Germline V gene lookup returns CDR1 DFQATT and CDR2 SNEGSKA (reference sequence). The CDR3 runs 15 residues. V was shortened by 4 bases and J by 1 base, with 16 bases between the two germline ends.

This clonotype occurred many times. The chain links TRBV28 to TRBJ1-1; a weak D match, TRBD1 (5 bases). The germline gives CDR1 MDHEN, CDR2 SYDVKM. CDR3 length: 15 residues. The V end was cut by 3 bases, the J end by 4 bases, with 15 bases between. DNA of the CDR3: TGTGCCAGCAGTTTTAGGGGCATTAGAAGCACTGAAGCTTTCTTT. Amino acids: CASSFRGIRSTEAFF.

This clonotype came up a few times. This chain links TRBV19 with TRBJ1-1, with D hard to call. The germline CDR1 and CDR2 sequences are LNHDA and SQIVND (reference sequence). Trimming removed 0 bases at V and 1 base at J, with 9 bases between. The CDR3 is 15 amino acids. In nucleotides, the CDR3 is TGTGCCAGTAGTATAGAGGCCAGGCAGAACACTGAAGCTTTCTTT. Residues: CASSIEARQNTEAFF.

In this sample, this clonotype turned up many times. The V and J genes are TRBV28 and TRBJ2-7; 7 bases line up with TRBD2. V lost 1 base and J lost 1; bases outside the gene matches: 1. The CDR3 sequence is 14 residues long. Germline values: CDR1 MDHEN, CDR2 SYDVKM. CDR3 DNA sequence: TGTGCCAGCAGTTTATTGGGACTATCCTACGAGCAGTACTTC. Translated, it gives CASSLLGLSYEQYF.

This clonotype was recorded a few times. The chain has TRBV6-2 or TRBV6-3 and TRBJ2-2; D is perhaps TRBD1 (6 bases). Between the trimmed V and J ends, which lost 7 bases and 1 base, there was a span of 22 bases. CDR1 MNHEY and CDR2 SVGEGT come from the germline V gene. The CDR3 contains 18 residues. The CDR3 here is CASIPSRGGQKNTGELFF. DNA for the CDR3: TGTGCCAGCATTCCGTCCCGCGGAGGACAGAAGAACACCGGGGAGCTGTTTTTT.

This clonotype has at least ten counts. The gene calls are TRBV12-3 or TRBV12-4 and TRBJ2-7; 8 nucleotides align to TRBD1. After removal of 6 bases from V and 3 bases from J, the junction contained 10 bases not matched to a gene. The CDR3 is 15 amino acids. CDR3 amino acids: CASSKTGTGGYEQYF. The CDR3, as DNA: TGTGCCAGCAGCAAGACCGGGACAGGAGGCTACGAGCAGTACTTC.

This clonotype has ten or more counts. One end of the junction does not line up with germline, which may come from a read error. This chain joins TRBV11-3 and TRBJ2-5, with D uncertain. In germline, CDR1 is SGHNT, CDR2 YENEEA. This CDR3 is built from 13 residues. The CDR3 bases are TGTGCCAGCAGCTTAGTGTCGGGTGGACCCCAGCACTTC. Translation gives CASSLVSGGPQHF.

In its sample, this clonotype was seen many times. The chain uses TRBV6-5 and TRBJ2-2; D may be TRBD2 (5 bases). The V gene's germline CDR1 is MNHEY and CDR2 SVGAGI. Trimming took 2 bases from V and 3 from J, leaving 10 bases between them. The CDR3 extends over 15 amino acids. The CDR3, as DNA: TGTGCCAGCAGTTACGCCGGACTCGACACCGGGGAGCTGTTTTTT. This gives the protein CASSYAGLDTGELFF.